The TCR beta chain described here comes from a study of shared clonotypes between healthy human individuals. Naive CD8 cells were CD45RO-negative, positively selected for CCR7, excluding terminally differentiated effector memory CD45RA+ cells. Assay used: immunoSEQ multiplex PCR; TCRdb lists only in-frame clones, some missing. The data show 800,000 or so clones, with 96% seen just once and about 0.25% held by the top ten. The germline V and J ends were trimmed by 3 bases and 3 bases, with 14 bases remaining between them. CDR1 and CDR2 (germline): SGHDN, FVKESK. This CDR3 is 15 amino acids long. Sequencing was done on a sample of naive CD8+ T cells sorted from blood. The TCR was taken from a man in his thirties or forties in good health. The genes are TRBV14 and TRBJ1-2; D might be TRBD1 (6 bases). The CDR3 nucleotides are TGTGCCAGCAGCCAGGTGTGGGGGCGCGACTATGGCTACACCTTC. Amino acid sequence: CASSQVWGRDYGYTF.